The entry below describes one T cell receptor beta chain. A case of COVID-19 had been met by exposed participants within 2 weeks before study entry. The CDR3 is 13 amino acids. The germline gives CDR1 SGHTS, CDR2 YDEGEE. V was clipped by 4 bases and J by 6 bases, with 13 bases between them. How the authors handled the data: The assay estimated nucleated cells by amplifying reference gene primers. Method: immunoSEQ multiplex PCR; TCRdb's copy keeps in-frame clones and lacks some. V, J and clone size were drawn from that table, and D and trimming were deduced from the DNA. The sample lists about 220,000 clones; 83% were seen once. The data originate from a study of blood T cell repertoires in COVID-19.

This TCR was recovered from a woman aged 45 to 65 who had been exposed to COVID-19. The chain combines TRBV5-8 with TRBJ2-5, with D tentatively TRBD2 (5 bases). Material for sequencing was PBMCs or T cells enriched from blood (not recorded which). In DNA form, the CDR3 reads TGTGCCAGCAGCCTCGGGGTGTGGAAGACCCAGTACTTC. This sequence encodes CASSLGVWKTQYF.